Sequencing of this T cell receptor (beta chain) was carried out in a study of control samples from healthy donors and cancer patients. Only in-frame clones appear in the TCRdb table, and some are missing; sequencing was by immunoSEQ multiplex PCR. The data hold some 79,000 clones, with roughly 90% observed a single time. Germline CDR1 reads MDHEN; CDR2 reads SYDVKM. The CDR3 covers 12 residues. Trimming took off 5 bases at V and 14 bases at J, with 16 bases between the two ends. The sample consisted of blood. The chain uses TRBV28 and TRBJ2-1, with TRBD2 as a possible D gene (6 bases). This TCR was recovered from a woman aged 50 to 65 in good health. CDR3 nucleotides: TGTGCCAGCAGTCCCTCAGGCACTAGCAAGTTCTTC. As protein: CASSPSGTSKFF. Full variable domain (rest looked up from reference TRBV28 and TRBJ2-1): DVKVTQSSRYLVKRTGEKVFLECVQDMDHENMFWYRQDPGLGLRLIYFSYDVKMKEKGDIPEGYSVSREKKERFSLILESASTNQTSMYLCASSPSGTSKFFGPGTRLTVL.